This T cell receptor beta chain was captured by sequencing in a study of OX40 agonist ivuxolimab in advanced cancers. In germline, CDR1 is KGHSY, CDR2 FQNENV. V lost 0 bases and J 4 bases, leaving 10 bases between the germline ends. This CDR3 region has 14 residues. TCRdb keeps only in-frame clones here, not all; method: immunoSEQ multiplex PCR. There are 85,000 to 100,000 clones in the sample; 91% occur only once, and around 0.3% lies in the top ten. The material sequenced was CD4+ or CD8+ T cells sorted from blood, taken in a trial of the OX40 agonist ivuxolimab. This TCR was sampled from an adult with an advanced solid tumor such as melanoma, head and neck, liver or kidney cancer. The chain links TRBV16 to TRBJ2-7; the D gene could be TRBD1 or TRBD2 (6 bases each). CDR3 sequence reads: CASSQSGGRYEQYF. CDR3 sequence (DNA): TGTGCCAGCAGCCAATCGGGGGGCCGGTACGAGCAGTACTTC. The whole variable domain, remainder taken from reference TRBV16 and TRBJ2-7, is GEEVAQTPKHLVRGEGQKAKLYCAPIKGHSYVFWYQQVLKNEFKFLISFQNENVFDETGMPKERFSAKCLPNSPCSLEIQATKLEDSAVYFCASSQSGGRYEQYFGPGTRLTVT.